This paragraph covers one TCR beta chain sequence. The sample originates from a study of shared clonotypes between healthy human individuals. The naive CD8 population came from CD45RO-negative cells selected for CCR7, without terminally differentiated effector memory CD45RA+ cells. J lost 11 bases, V lost 1 base, and 14 bases had no gene match. Germline V gene lookup returns CDR1 SGHDT and CDR2 YYEEEE. This CDR3 has 16 residues. This table comes from immunoSEQ multiplex PCR, and its TCRdb copy is limited to in-frame clones, with some not included. The repertoire has just over 2,000,000 clones, approximately 94% of them found once; the top ten carry more than 0.95%.

The receptor was derived from a man aged 18-30 years in good health. Sequenced: naive CD8+ T cells sorted from blood. The rearrangement joins TRBV5-6 to TRBJ2-3, with TRBD2 matching over 9 bases. The CDR3 is CASSLWIAGATGEQYF. The DNA of the CDR3 is TGTGCCAGCAGCTTGTGGATAGCGGGGGCTACGGGGGAGCAGTATTTT.